This T cell receptor (beta chain) was captured by sequencing in a study of cytomegalovirus exposure and HLA in healthy donors. The CDR3 loop spans 14 amino acids. The junction had 4 bases not matched to a gene; V was cut back by 3 bases and J by 3 bases. From germline, CDR1 is SGHNT and CDR2 YYREEE (reference sequence). As regards this clone: Its antigen remains unidentified.

The primer mix had 60 Vbeta and 13 Jbeta primers. The table came from immunoSEQ multiplex PCR; TCRdb's copy has only in-frame clones and leaves some out. The sample has over 130,000 clones; 60% to 85% are singletons. Broader study findings: Solely CMV serostatus was available to characterize immune exposure. Some segments of the V type, notably TRBV6-2 and TRBV6-3, were excluded as indistinguishable.

The TCR sequence derives from a man aged 50 or older in good health and CMV-seropositive. The sample comprised PBMCs. The chain is built from TRBV5-4 and TRBJ2-7; 9 nucleotides line up with TRBD1. CDR3 loop: CASSYWDRVYEQYF. Written as DNA, the CDR3 is TGTGCCAGCAGCTACTGGGACAGGGTCTACGAGCAGTACTTC.